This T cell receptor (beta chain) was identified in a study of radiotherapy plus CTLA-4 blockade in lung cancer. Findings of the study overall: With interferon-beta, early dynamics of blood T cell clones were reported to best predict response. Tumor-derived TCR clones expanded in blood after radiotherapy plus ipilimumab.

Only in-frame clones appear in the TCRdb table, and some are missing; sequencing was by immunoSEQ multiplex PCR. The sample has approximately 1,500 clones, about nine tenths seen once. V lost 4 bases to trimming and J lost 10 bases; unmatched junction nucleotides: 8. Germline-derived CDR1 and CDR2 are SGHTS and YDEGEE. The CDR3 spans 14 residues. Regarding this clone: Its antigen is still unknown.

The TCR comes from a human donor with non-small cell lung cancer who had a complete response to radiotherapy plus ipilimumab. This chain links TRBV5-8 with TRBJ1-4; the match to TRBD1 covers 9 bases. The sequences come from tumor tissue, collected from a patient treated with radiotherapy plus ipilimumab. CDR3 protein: CASSRDREVSKLFF. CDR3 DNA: TGTGCCAGCAGCAGGGACAGGGAGGTTTCAAAACTGTTTTTT.